This T cell receptor beta chain was recovered during a study of blood T cells in healthy people across ages. Overall study findings and caveats: Leaving the PBMCs unsorted stopped any conclusive comparison of naive versus antigen-experienced cells.

Extraction yielded at least 6 micrograms of total RNA per sample. The CDR3 totals 19 residues. Then a second PCR, running roughly 7 to 11 cycles, was carried out with a sample-barcoded 5' primer and a J-beta primer mix. Each sample yielded at least 2.5 million CDR3-containing paired-end reads. TCRdb re-called the 5' RACE reads with MiXCR, one entry per CDR3 protein. In the table there are fewer than 1,000,000 distinct CDR3 sequences, roughly 46% of which are singletons. About this clonotype: Its antigen is unknown.

The chain carries TRBV21-1 and TRBJ2-1; TRBD1, as called in the table, went unchecked against the DNA. TRBV21-1 corresponds to a pseudogene. The TCR sequence derives from a man at least 80 years old in good health. The source material was blood. The CDR3 protein is CASSSRNRGPPRGDNEQFF. DNA of the CDR3: TGTGCCAGCAGCTCCCGTAACAGGGGACCCCCCCGAGGTGACAATGAGCAGTTCTTC.